The subject of this entry is one T cell receptor beta chain. Its specificity is not known. Germline values: CDR1 DFQATT, CDR2 SNEGSKA (reference sequence). Trimming took off 0 bases at V and 8 bases at J, with 17 bases between the two ends. The CDR3 length is 15 residues. A single record per CDR3 protein comes from TCRdb applying MiXCR to the RT-PCR reads. The repertoire includes about 500,000 distinct CDR3 sequences, approximately 15% of them detected once, and roughly 3.1% sits in the top ten. This sample is part of a study of response to subunit inactivated influenza vaccine. General study findings and limits: There was a suggestion from the authors that each seasonal influenza vaccination recruits few new T cells.

The rearrangement links TRBV20-1 to TRBJ1-5; a possible D gene is TRBD1 (5 bases). This receptor was identified in a man aged 50-75 years who received an inactivated influenza vaccine. This material consisted of CD4+ T cells sorted from PBMCs, taken roughly 24 months after vaccination. The CDR3 DNA reads as TGCAGTGCTAGAGATCTCCAGGACACGGCCGAGCCCCAGCATTTT. This gives the protein CSARDLQDTAEPQHF.